This T cell receptor beta chain was identified in a study of blood T cell repertoires in COVID-19. As for the study in general: Sites in the United States, Italy and Spain provided acute and convalescent COVID-19 samples. Sample material is recorded as cDNA or gDNA derived from T cells, B-cell-depleted T cells, or PBMCs.

In the original analysis: Estimation of nucleated cell counts relied on the amplification of reference gene primers. The table came from immunoSEQ multiplex PCR; TCRdb's copy has only in-frame clones and leaves some out. That table supplies the V and J calls and clone size; D and trimming were determined from the DNA. The sample lists roughly 270,000 clones, approximately 85% seen once, with 4% to 6% in the top ten. The V gene's germline CDR1 is LGHDT and CDR2 YNNKEL (reference sequence). There are 17 residues in the CDR3. V shed 4 bases, J shed 4 bases, and the junction held 12 bases outside the gene matches.

The source is a man aged 45-65 years with active or convalescent COVID-19. The V gene is TRBV3-1 (or the pseudogene TRBV3-2), the J gene TRBJ1-1; 10 positions agree with TRBD1. Sequenced material: peripheral blood. Written as DNA, the CDR3 is TGTGCCAGCAGCCCGCGGGACAGGGGATATGTAGGCACTGAAGCTTTCTTT. The encoded protein is CASSPRDRGYVGTEAFF.